Listed here are 8 T cell receptor beta chains from one sample, sequenced in a study of monozygotic twins with inflammatory bowel disease. TCRdb derives one entry per CDR3 protein from the 5' RACE reads, leaving out DNA. The sample totals just over 300,000 distinct CDR3 sequences. Sequenced: blood. The receptors here all came from a human donor with ulcerative colitis or Crohn's disease, or a healthy co-twin of an affected twin (not recorded which).

V and J are TRBV6-2 or TRBV6-3 and TRBJ2-6; TCRdb calls TRBD1, which cannot be checked without DNA. The CDR3 is 17 residues long. Germline CDR1 MNHEY, CDR2 SVGEGT. The CDR3: CASSYWQGPSGANVLTF.

This sequence joins TRBV7-8 and TRBJ1-1; without DNA, the TCRdb call of TRBD1 cannot be checked. Germline V gene data show CDR1 as SGHVS and CDR2 as FQNEAQ. CDR3 size: 16 residues. The chain's CDR3 is CASSLYMGTGNTEAFF.

The rearrangement uses TRBV5-8 and TRBJ2-5; TCRdb gives TRBD1 as the D gene, but with no DNA this cannot be confirmed. The CDR3 is made up of 16 amino acids. Germline CDR1 is SGHTS and CDR2 is YDEGEE. CDR3: CASSWRTGVRGETQYF.

The chain recombines TRBV5-1 with TRBJ1-4. Germline lookup yields CDR1 SGHRS and CDR2 YFSETQ. This CDR3 has 15 residues. The CDR3 sequence: CASSLEGLPNEKLFF.

CDR3 sequence: CASRGEHYGYTF. The genes are TRBV12-3 or TRBV12-4 and TRBJ1-2; TCRdb indicates TRBD1, and absent DNA this call remains unverified. This CDR3 is 12 amino acids long.

The chain is built from TRBV12-3 or TRBV12-4 and TRBJ2-3; the D call from TCRdb, TRBD1, cannot be confirmed without DNA. The CDR3 loop spans 15 amino acids. The CDR3 region is CASRGGTDALGTQYF.

The chain carries TRBV2 and TRBJ2-2; TCRdb calls TRBD1, which cannot be checked without DNA. Per germline, CDR1 SNHLY and CDR2 FYNNEI. The CDR3 totals 16 residues. The CDR3: CASRPPGLANTGELFF.

The chain recombines TRBV6-5 with TRBJ2-3; as DNA is missing, the TRBD1 call by TCRdb cannot be tested. Germline V gene lookup returns CDR1 MNHEY and CDR2 SVGAGI. The CDR3 is 13 amino acids. This CDR3 is CASSGPGTGVQYF.